Below are 9 T cell receptor beta chains sequenced from a single sample in a study of Ad26.COV2.S vaccination and SARS-CoV-2 variants. Indicated treatment: roughly 20 received Ad26.COV2.S at low or high dose, single or two shots; roughly five received placebo; per-sample allocation not given. On day 63 after the first injection, vaccine and placebo recipients gave samples. Measured with immunoSEQ multiplex PCR; TCRdb has only the in-frame clones, and not every one. Among roughly 300,000 clones, approximately 86% were seen once, and the ten largest hold around a tenth. Sample: peripheral blood, taken in a trial of Ad26.COV2.S vaccine versus placebo. The receptors were gathered from a person aged 18-60 years who received the Ad26.COV2.S COVID-19 vaccine or a placebo.

This sequence joins TRBV6-5 and TRBJ1-1; tentatively, D is TRBD1 (5 bases). Germline V gives CDR1 MNHEY, CDR2 SVGAGI. The V gene lost 4 bases and the J gene lost 1 base, with 16 bases spanning the gap. The CDR3 covers 16 residues. The chain's CDR3 is CASSFSRRGRNTEAFF. CDR3 DNA sequence: TGTGCCAGCAGTTTTTCCCGACGGGGACGGAACACTGAAGCTTTCTTT.

This clone has ten or more counts. The chain links TRBV28 to TRBJ1-2, with D possibly matching TRBD1 (6 bases). The germline V gene encodes CDR1 MDHEN and CDR2 SYDVKM. This CDR3 has 14 residues. Trimming pared 3 bases from V and 2 bases from J, leaving 10 bases between. CDR3 sequence reads: CASSFHGGNYGYTF. As DNA, the CDR3 is TGTGCCAGCAGTTTTCATGGGGGCAACTATGGCTACACCTTC.

The CDR3 here is CASRTTNTGELFF. CDR3 nucleotide sequence: TGCGCCAGCCGGACAACTAACACCGGGGAGCTGTTTTTT. The chain employs TRBV5-1 and TRBJ2-2; a possible D gene is TRBD1 (5 bases). From germline, CDR1 is SGHRS and CDR2 YFSETQ. V lost 7 bases, J lost 2 bases, and 9 bases lay in between. This CDR3 contains 13 residues.

The chain carries TRBV11-2 and TRBJ2-3, with TRBD2 identical over 8 bases. This CDR3 spans 15 amino acids. The J segment lost 6 bases and the V segment lost 8 bases, leaving 13 bases of the junction unmatched. CDR1 and CDR2 (germline): SGHAT, FQNNGV. In nucleotides, the CDR3 is TGTGCCAGCCATAATCACCGGGAGGGGCGGGATACGCAGTATTTT. This sequence encodes CASHNHREGRDTQYF. Supplemented by reference TRBV11-2 and TRBJ2-3, the full variable domain reads EAGVAQSPRYKIIEKRQSVAFWCNPISGHATLYWYQQILGQGPKLLIQFQNNGVVDDSQLPKDRFSAERLKGVDSTLKIQPAKLEDSAVYLCASHNHREGRDTQYFGPGTRLTVL.

V is TRBV4-2 and J is TRBJ2-5, with TRBD2 as a possible D gene (6 bases). The V gene's germline CDR1 is LGHNA and CDR2 YNFKEQ. The ends were cut back, 6 bases at V and 3 bases at J, with 8 bases in the middle. CDR3 size: 12 residues. The CDR3 DNA is TGTGCCAGCAGGGGCGGGGAAGAGACCCAGTACTTC. Its protein is CASRGGEETQYF.

The chain employs TRBV28 and TRBJ2-2; 11 bases agree with TRBD1. V shed 5 bases, J shed 7 bases, and the junction held 9 bases outside the gene matches. This CDR3 spans 16 amino acids. Germline CDR1 reads MDHEN; CDR2 reads SYDVKM. The CDR3 coding sequence is TGTGCCAGCAGTGTCCCAGGACAGGGGGCGTTCGGGGAGCTGTTTTTT. It codes for CASSVPGQGAFGELFF.

In this sample, this clone turned up a few times. The CDR3 nucleotides read TGCAGTGCTAGTCAGCTTCCGCCTAATGAAAAACTGTTTTTT. The encoded protein is CSASQLPPNEKLFF. The gene calls are TRBV20-1 and TRBJ1-4; unclear D gene. Germline V gene data show CDR1 as DFQATT and CDR2 as SNEGSKA (reference sequence). The germline V and J ends were trimmed by 3 bases and 3 bases, with 11 bases remaining between them. The CDR3 loop spans 14 amino acids.

The rearrangement joins TRBV6-6 to TRBJ2-2; no firm D call. V lost 6 bases to trimming and J lost 0 bases, with 8 bases between them. CDR3 length equals 14 residues. CDR1 MNHNY and CDR2 SVGAGI come from the germline V gene (reference sequence). CDR3 DNA sequence: TGTGCCAGCAGCCCGGACCCGAACACCGGGGAGCTGTTTTTT. It yields the protein CASSPDPNTGELFF.

The chain combines TRBV6-1 with TRBJ2-1; the D is unclear. V gave up 1 base and J gave up 6 bases, with 16 bases separating them. CDR3 size: 16 residues. Germline assignment: CDR1 MNHNS and CDR2 SASEGT. The CDR3 spells CASSEEGPHIGNEQFF. The CDR3 nucleotides read TGTGCCAGCAGTGAAGAAGGCCCCCACATAGGCAATGAGCAGTTCTTC.